Presented here are 30 T cell receptor beta chains from one specimen sequenced in a study of blood T cell repertoires in COVID-19 (TCRdb year 2020). Receptors were amplified or captured by the immunoSEQ multiplex PCR assay. TCRdb re-hosts the immuneACCESS table, in-frame sequences only. Its copies lack some clones; in the studies checked, an unresolved V gene accounts for under half of them, and the cause for the rest is not known. Here the sample has more than 150,000 clones; approximately 78% occur a single time. The top ten clones comprise approximately 15% of the sample. Source material: PBMCs or T cells enriched from blood (not recorded which). The receptors here all came from a woman between 45 and 65 years old who had recovered from COVID-19.

The chain joins TRBV28 to TRBJ2-7, with TRBD1 matching 10 bases. CDR1 and CDR2 from the germline V gene are MDHEN and SYDVKM. With V trimmed by 6 bases and J by 2 bases, 7 bases remained unmatched. The CDR3 contains 15 residues. Written as DNA, the CDR3 is TGTGCCAGCAGGCCCCGGACAGGGGGAACCTACGAGCAGTACTTC. Its translation is CASRPRTGGTYEQYF. The full variable domain, in which reference TRBV28 and TRBJ2-7 provide the parts outside the CDR3, is DVKVTQSSRYLVKRTGEKVFLECVQDMDHENMFWYRQDPGLGLRLIYFSYDVKMKEKGDIPEGYSVSREKKERFSLILESASTNQTSMYLCASRPRTGGTYEQYFGPGTRLTVT.

V usage is TRBV28 and J usage is TRBJ1-2, with D maybe TRBD1 (5 bases). The CDR3 has 14 amino acids. With 6 bases removed from V and 4 bases from J, the gap between germline ends came to 15 bases. Germline V gene lookup returns CDR1 MDHEN and CDR2 SYDVKM. In DNA, the CDR3 is TGTGCCAGCAGCCAGGCCAGACAGATCTATGGCTACACCTTC. This encodes CASSQARQIYGYTF.

Of note for this clone: The DNA is omitted, as the CDR3 cannot be located on it reliably, and the CDR3 follows TCRdb's listing. The rearrangement links TRBV12-3 or TRBV12-4 to TRBJ1-4; the table's D call, TRBD1, has no DNA check behind it. The CDR3 has 12 amino acids, counting both end residues. CDR3 region: CAVGQGADVQFF.

Points on this clone: This CDR3 is also generated by other DNA sequences in the sample. The chain joins TRBV7-3 to TRBJ2-5; the D gene is possibly TRBD2 (6 bases). The germline V gene has CDR1 SGHTA and CDR2 FQGTGA. There are 14 residues in the CDR3. Trimming shortened V by 5 bases and J by 4 bases, and 14 bases separated the two germline ends. CDR3 in amino acids: CASSPTGVGETQYF. The DNA for the CDR3 is TGTGCCAGCAGCCCCACGGGGGTGGGAGAGACCCAGTACTTC.

This rearrangement joins TRBV24-1 to TRBJ2-2; D is undetermined. CDR1 is KGHDR and CDR2 is SFDVKD in the germline V gene. The CDR3 has 13 amino acids. V lost 5 bases, J lost 1 base, and 4 bases lay in between. The CDR3 loop reads CATSALNTGELFF. DNA of the CDR3: TGTGCCACCAGTGCCCTGAACACCGGGGAGCTGTTTTTT.

The V call is TRBV27, the J call TRBJ2-7, with a possible D match to TRBD1 (5 bases). Germline-derived CDR1 and CDR2 are MNHEY and SMNVEV (reference sequence). This CDR3 has 13 residues. V was cut by 6 bases and J by 9 bases, with 18 bases left in between. CDR3 protein: CASSKKPQGGQYF. CDR3 coding DNA: TGTGCCAGCAGCAAAAAACCCCAGGGCGGGCAGTACTTC.

Here the CDR3 DNA reads TGTGCCAGCAGTTACCGGCCGGCTAGCGCCCACAATGAGCAGTTCTTC. Translating gives CASSYRPASAHNEQFF. The V call is TRBV6-5, the J call TRBJ2-1, with a possible D match to TRBD2 (6 bases). CDR3 length equals 16 residues. V was trimmed by 2 bases and J by 5 bases, leaving 16 bases between them. Germline V gene lookup returns CDR1 MNHEY and CDR2 SVGAGI.

The chain has TRBV28 and TRBJ2-7, with 14 positions matching TRBD2. This CDR3 spans 17 amino acids. V shed 7 bases, J shed 5 bases, and the junction held 13 bases outside the gene matches. The germline V gene encodes CDR1 MDHEN and CDR2 SYDVKM. The CDR3 sequence: CASTKAGGTSGSDEQYF. In DNA, the CDR3 is TGTGCCAGCACCAAAGCGGGGGGGACTAGCGGGAGCGACGAGCAGTACTTC.

In this sample, this clone turned up once. This chain uses TRBV7-9 with TRBJ1-4, with a possible D match to TRBD1 (5 bases). The CDR3 contains 15 residues. Trimming stripped 5 bases from V and 8 bases from J, with 18 bases between. The germline V gene has CDR1 SEHNR and CDR2 FQNEAQ (reference sequence). The CDR3 DNA reads TGTGCCAGCAGCCAAGGGACCGCCGGAGGGGAAAAACTGTTTTTT. It yields the protein CASSQGTAGGEKLFF.

V gene TRBV9 combines with J gene TRBJ1-1, with TRBD1 matching over 10 bases. The V segment lost 4 bases and the J segment 4 bases; nucleotides outside the gene matches: 4. CDR1 is SGDLS, CDR2 YYNGEE, per germline. The CDR3 sequence is 14 residues long. The CDR3 DNA reads as TGTGCCAGCAGCCCCCGGGACAGGGGCACTGAAGCTTTCTTT. It yields the protein CASSPRDRGTEAFF.

The chain uses TRBV3-1 (or the pseudogene TRBV3-2) and TRBJ2-1; maybe TRBD2 (5 bases). V lost 1 base and J 7 bases, leaving 17 bases between the germline ends. The CDR3 is 16 amino acids. Germline values: CDR1 LGHDT, CDR2 YNNKEL (reference sequence). The CDR3 loop is CASSQGAGPVGNEQFF. DNA for the CDR3: TGTGCCAGCAGCCAAGGGGCGGGCCCAGTAGGGAATGAGCAGTTCTTC.

Comments on this clone: At the DNA level, this CDR3 is encoded by other sequences in the same sample as well. The chain recombines TRBV28 with TRBJ1-2; D unresolved. V lost 8 bases and J lost 8, with 15 bases in between. The CDR3 length is 12 residues. Germline lookup yields CDR1 MDHEN and CDR2 SYDVKM. The CDR3 region has the DNA TGTGCCAGCTCCCTCGTCGGAGAGGGCTACACCTTC. Its protein is CASSLVGEGYTF.

This clone was observed a single time. J is TRBJ1-1 and V is TRBV19; 7 bases fit TRBD1. Unmatched junction bases numbered 18, after V lost 5 bases and J lost 0 bases. Germline CDR1 LNHDA, CDR2 SQIVND (reference sequence). The CDR3 length is 19 residues. The CDR3 coding sequence is TGTGCCAGTAGTCTCCCCCGGCGACAGGGAGCGAGGATGAACACTGAAGCTTTCTTT. Protein: CASSLPRRQGARMNTEAFF.

The V and J genes are TRBV2 and TRBJ1-1, with D unclear. The CDR3 is made up of 14 amino acids. The germline CDR1 and CDR2 sequences are SNHLY and FYNNEI. V lost 8 bases, J lost 5 bases, and 18 bases lay in between. As DNA, the CDR3 is TGTGCCAGCGTCACCGGGCTTGGAGGGACTGAAGCTTTCTTT. Translating gives CASVTGLGGTEAFF.

The CDR3 is CASSESDSGLQETQYF. The CDR3 nucleotides read TGCGCCAGCAGTGAGTCCGATAGCGGGCTTCAAGAGACCCAGTACTTC. J is TRBJ2-5 and V is TRBV10-1, with 7 bases aligning to TRBD2. Germline loops: CDR1 WNHNN, CDR2 SYGVQD (reference sequence). With 0 bases clipped from V and 2 bases from J, the junction kept 6 bases outside the gene matches. CDR3 length: 16 amino acids.

This clone was recorded a few times. V gene TRBV4-3 combines with J gene TRBJ1-5; D is undetermined. Trimming took off 0 bases at V and 6 bases at J, with 15 bases between the two ends. The germline V gene encodes CDR1 LGHNA and CDR2 YSLEER. The CDR3 is made up of 16 amino acids. The CDR3 is CASSQDWSSPIQPQHF. Written as DNA, the CDR3 is TGCGCCAGCAGCCAAGATTGGAGCAGCCCAATTCAGCCCCAGCATTTT.

The chain couples TRBV3-1 (or the pseudogene TRBV3-2) to TRBJ1-2; D is ambiguous. Trimming stripped 4 bases from V and 2 bases from J, with 14 bases between. In germline, CDR1 is LGHDT, CDR2 YNNKEL (reference sequence). This CDR3 contains 15 residues. CDR3 sequence reads: CASSRPGRANYGYTF. The CDR3 DNA reads TGTGCCAGCAGCCGCCCGGGAAGGGCCAACTATGGCTACACCTTC.

In this sample, this clone turned up once. The rearrangement uses TRBV19 and TRBJ2-1, with 10 nucleotides matching TRBD2. V dropped 6 bases and J dropped 0; count of bases not matched to a gene: 8. Germline CDR1 and CDR2: LNHDA and SQIVND (reference sequence). The CDR3 spans 17 residues. CDR3 region: CASSFTSGVGSYNEQFF. The CDR3 DNA sequence: TGTGCCAGTAGCTTTACTAGCGGGGTGGGCTCCTACAATGAGCAGTTCTTC.

CDR3 sequence (DNA): TGTGCCAGTAGTATGGTCGGGAGAGGGACAGATACGCAGTATTTT. Protein sequence: CASSMVGRGTDTQYF. The chain employs TRBV19 and TRBJ2-3, with D possibly TRBD2 on 6 matching bases. Germline CDR1 reads LNHDA; CDR2 reads SQIVND (reference sequence). V lost 3 bases, J lost 3 bases, and 13 bases lay in between. CDR3 size: 15 residues.

The DNA of the CDR3 is TGTGCCAGCTCACCTAAGGACAGGGTGGGTGGCTACACCTTC. Translating gives CASSPKDRVGGYTF. The J gene is TRBJ1-2, the V gene TRBV18; 8 bases line up with TRBD1. V dropped 3 bases and J dropped 7; count of bases not matched to a gene: 7. The CDR3 is 14 residues long. Germline-derived CDR1 and CDR2 are KGHSH and LQKENI.

This clone has ten or more counts. The chain joins TRBV28 to TRBJ1-1; D gene ambiguous. The CDR3 extends over 13 amino acids. CDR1 MDHEN and CDR2 SYDVKM come from the germline V gene. The germline V and J ends were trimmed by 8 bases and 3 bases, with 13 bases remaining between them. The CDR3 loop reads CASQSLVYTEAFF. CDR3 nucleotide sequence: TGTGCCAGCCAGTCCCTAGTTTACACTGAAGCTTTCTTT.

The chain recombines TRBV7-2 with TRBJ2-1, with D tentatively TRBD2 (6 bases). There are 12 residues in the CDR3. With 5 bases removed from V and 15 bases from J, the gap between germline ends came to 17 bases. Germline V CDR1 and CDR2: SGHTA, FQGNSA. The DNA of the CDR3 is TGTGCCAGCAGCGCGCAACCGGGAGACCCGTTCTTC. Protein product: CASSAQPGDPFF. The whole variable domain, remainder taken from reference TRBV7-2 and TRBJ2-1, is GAGVSQSPSNKVTEKGKDVELRCDPISGHTALYWYRQSLGQGLEFLIYFQGNSAPDKSGLPSDRFSAERTGGSVSTLTIQRTQQEDSAVYLCASSAQPGDPFFGPGTRLTVL.

V and J are TRBV18 and TRBJ1-4, with 7 bases lining up with TRBD1. The CDR3 consists of 15 residues. The J segment lost 4 bases and the V segment lost 4 bases, leaving 6 bases of the junction unmatched. In germline, CDR1 is KGHSH, CDR2 LQKENI. The CDR3 sequence: CASSLRDSLNEKLFF. Here the CDR3 DNA reads TGTGCCAGCTCACTACGGGACAGCCTTAATGAAAAACTGTTTTTT. Full variable domain (remainder filled in from reference TRBV18 and TRBJ1-4): NAGVMQNPRHLVRRRGQEARLRCSPMKGHSHVYWYRQLPEEGLKFMVYLQKENIIDESGMPKERFSAEFPKEGPSILRIQQVVRGDSAAYFCASSLRDSLNEKLFFGSGTQLSVL.

V gene TRBV2 combines with J gene TRBJ1-1, with 9 bases aligning to TRBD1. The CDR3 totals 11 residues. Germline V gene lookup returns CDR1 SNHLY and CDR2 FYNNEI. Germline trimming cut 11 bases from V and 8 bases from J; bases unmatched to any gene: 6. CDR3 protein: CAGGQGREAFF. DNA for the CDR3: TGTGCCGGGGGACAGGGTAGGGAAGCTTTCTTT.

This clone was counted only a few times. The chain couples TRBV28 to TRBJ1-2; D is possibly TRBD1 (6 bases). The V end was cut by 2 bases, the J end by 7 bases, with 17 bases between. The germline V gene encodes CDR1 MDHEN and CDR2 SYDVKM. This CDR3 spans 15 amino acids. CDR3 in amino acids: CASSLRAPQGSGYTF. CDR3 nucleotides: TGTGCCAGCAGTTTACGGGCCCCACAGGGCTCTGGCTACACCTTC.

This clone was seen a handful of times. The chain carries TRBV6-2 or TRBV6-3 and TRBJ2-7; 9 bases match TRBD2. This CDR3 has 16 residues. With V trimmed by 0 bases and J by 0 bases, 3 bases remained unmatched. CDR1 MNHEY and CDR2 SVGEGT come from the germline V gene. The CDR3 reads CASSYSAGGSSYEQYF. The CDR3 DNA reads TGTGCCAGCAGTTACTCGGCGGGGGGGAGCTCCTACGAGCAGTACTTC.

V gene TRBV5-1 combines with J gene TRBJ2-5, with D unresolved. Trimming pared 4 bases from V and 2 bases from J, leaving 9 bases between. Germline V gene data show CDR1 as SGHRS and CDR2 as YFSETQ. The CDR3 is 13 amino acids. CDR3 DNA: TGCGCCAGCAGCCTAGAGCAGCAAGAGACCCAGTACTTC. Translated: CASSLEQQETQYF.

The chain combines TRBV5-6 with TRBJ1-6, with unresolved D. CDR1 and CDR2 from the germline V gene are SGHDT and YYEEEE. CDR3 size: 14 residues. Deletions cut 3 bases from V and 10 bases from J, with 14 bases between. CDR3 in DNA: TGTGCCAGCAGCTACCAAGTGCGGGCGTCACCCCTCCACTTT. Its protein is CASSYQVRASPLHF.

The chain links TRBV12-3 or TRBV12-4 to TRBJ1-5; the D gene is possibly TRBD1 (6 bases). This CDR3 comprises 13 residues. V shed 5 bases and J shed 3 bases, with 8 bases lying between them. Here the CDR3 DNA reads TGTGCCAGCAGTCGGACAGTCAATCAGCCCCAGCATTTT. Protein sequence: CASSRTVNQPQHF.

The table lists this clone with a few counts. The chain recombines TRBV14 with TRBJ2-3; 8 positions agree with TRBD2. The CDR3 totals 16 residues. Germline assignment: CDR1 SGHDN and CDR2 FVKESK. Losses at the gene ends were 2 bases for V and 5 bases for J; bases not matched to a gene: 9. Here the CDR3 reads CASSQQWAGGGDTQYF. The CDR3 DNA is TGTGCCAGCAGCCAACAATGGGCGGGAGGAGGAGATACGCAGTATTTT.